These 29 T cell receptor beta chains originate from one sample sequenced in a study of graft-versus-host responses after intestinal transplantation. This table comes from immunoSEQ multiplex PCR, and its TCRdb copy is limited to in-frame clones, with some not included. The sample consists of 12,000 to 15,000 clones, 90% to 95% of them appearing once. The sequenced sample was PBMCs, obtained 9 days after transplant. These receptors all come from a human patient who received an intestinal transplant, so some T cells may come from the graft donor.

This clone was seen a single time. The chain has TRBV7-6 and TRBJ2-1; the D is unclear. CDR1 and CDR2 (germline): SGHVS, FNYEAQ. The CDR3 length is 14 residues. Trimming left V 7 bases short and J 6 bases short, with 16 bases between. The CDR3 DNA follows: TGTGCCAGCACCCAAGAGTCCCGAGGCAATGAGCAGTTCTTC. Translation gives CASTQESRGNEQFF.

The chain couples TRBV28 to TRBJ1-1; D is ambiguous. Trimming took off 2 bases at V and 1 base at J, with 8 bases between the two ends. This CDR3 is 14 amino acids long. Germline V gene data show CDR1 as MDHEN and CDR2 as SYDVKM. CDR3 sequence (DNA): TGTGCCAGCAGTTTAGCGAACACGAACACTGAAGCTTTCTTT. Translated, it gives CASSLANTNTEAFF. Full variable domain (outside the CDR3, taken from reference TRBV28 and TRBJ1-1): DVKVTQSSRYLVKRTGEKVFLECVQDMDHENMFWYRQDPGLGLRLIYFSYDVKMKEKGDIPEGYSVSREKKERFSLILESASTNQTSMYLCASSLANTNTEAFFGQGTRLTVV.

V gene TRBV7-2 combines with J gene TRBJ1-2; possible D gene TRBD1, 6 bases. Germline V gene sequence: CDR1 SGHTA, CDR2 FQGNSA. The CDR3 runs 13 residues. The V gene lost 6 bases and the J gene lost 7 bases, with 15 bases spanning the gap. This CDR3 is CASSGGWGAGYTF. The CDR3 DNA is TGTGCCAGCAGTGGTGGCTGGGGGGCTGGCTACACCTTC.

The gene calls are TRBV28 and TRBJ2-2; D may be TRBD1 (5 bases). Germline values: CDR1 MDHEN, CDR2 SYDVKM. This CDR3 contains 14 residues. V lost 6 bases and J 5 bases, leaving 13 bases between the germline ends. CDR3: CASRSDRTTGELFF. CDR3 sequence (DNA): TGTGCCAGCAGATCTGACAGAACGACCGGGGAGCTGTTTTTT.

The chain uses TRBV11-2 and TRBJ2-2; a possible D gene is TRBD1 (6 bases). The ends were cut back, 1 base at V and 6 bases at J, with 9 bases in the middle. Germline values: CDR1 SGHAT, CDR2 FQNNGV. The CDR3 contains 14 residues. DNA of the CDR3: TGTGCCAGCAGCTTAGGACAGGTCGCCGGGGAGCTGTTTTTT. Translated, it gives CASSLGQVAGELFF.

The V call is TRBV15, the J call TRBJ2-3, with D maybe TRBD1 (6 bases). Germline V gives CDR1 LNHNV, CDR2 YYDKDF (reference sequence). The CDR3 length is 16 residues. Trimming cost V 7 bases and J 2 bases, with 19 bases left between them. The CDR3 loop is CATKIAGVSNTDTQYF. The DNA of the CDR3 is TGTGCCACCAAGATCGCAGGGGTTTCGAACACAGATACGCAGTATTTT.

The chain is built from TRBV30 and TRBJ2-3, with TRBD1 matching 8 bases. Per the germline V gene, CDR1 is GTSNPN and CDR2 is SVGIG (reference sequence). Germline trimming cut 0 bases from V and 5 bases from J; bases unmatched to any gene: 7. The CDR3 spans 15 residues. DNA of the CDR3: TGTGCCTGGAGTGTACGCAGGGGGCGTGGAGATACGCAGTATTTT. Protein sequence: CAWSVRRGRGDTQYF. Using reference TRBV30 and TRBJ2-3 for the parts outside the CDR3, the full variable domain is SQTIHQWPATLVQPVGSPLSLECTVEGTSNPNLYWYRQAAGRGLQLLFYSVGIGQISSEVPQNLSASRPQDRQFILSSKKLLLSDSGFYLCAWSVRRGRGDTQYFGPGTRLTVL.

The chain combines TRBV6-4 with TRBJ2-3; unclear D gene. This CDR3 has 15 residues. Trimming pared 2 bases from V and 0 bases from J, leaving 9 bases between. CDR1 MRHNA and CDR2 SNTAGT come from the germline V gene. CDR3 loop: CASSDGTDSTDTQYF. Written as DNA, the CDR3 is TGTGCCAGCAGTGACGGAACCGATAGCACAGATACGCAGTATTTT.

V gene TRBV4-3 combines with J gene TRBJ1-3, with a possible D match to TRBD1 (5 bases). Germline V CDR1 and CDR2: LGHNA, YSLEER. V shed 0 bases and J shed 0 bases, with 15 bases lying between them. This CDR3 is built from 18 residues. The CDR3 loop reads CASSQDEGRTYSGNTIYF. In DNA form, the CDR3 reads TGCGCCAGCAGCCAAGACGAGGGGCGGACGTACTCTGGAAACACCATATATTTT.

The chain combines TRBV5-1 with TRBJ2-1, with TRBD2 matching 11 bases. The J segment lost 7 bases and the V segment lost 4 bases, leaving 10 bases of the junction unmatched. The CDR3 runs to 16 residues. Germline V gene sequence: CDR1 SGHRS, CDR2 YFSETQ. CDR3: CASSPLAGGPWNEQFF. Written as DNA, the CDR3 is TGCGCCAGCAGCCCATTAGCGGGAGGGCCATGGAATGAGCAGTTCTTC.

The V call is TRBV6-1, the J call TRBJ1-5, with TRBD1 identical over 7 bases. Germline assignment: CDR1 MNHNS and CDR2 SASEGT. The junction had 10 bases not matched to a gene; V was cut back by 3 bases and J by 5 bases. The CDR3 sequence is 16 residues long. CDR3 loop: CASSDGPTGIHQPQHF. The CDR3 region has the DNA TGTGCCAGCAGTGACGGACCGACAGGGATCCATCAGCCCCAGCATTTT.

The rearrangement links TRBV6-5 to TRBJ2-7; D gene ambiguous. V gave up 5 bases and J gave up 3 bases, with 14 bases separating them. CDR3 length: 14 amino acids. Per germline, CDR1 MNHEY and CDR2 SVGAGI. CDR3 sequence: CASSELGPYYEQYF. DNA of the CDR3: TGTGCCAGCAGTGAATTAGGACCATACTACGAGCAGTACTTC.

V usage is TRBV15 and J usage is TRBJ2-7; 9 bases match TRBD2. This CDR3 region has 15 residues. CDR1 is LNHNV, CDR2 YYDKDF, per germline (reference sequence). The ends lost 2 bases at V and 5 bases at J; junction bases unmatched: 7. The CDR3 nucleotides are TGTGCCACCAGCAGATTAGCGGGAGATTTCCACGAGCAGTACTTC. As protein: CATSRLAGDFHEQYF.

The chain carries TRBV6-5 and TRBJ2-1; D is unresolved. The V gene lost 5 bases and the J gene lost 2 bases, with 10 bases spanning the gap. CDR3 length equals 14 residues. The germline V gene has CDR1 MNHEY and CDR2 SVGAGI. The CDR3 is CASSRTRPYNEQFF. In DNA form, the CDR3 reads TGTGCCAGCAGTCGTACCCGCCCCTACAATGAGCAGTTCTTC.

The CDR3 spells CASKAGTGGLGYGYTF. The CDR3 nucleotides read TGTGCCAGCAAAGCCGGGACAGGGGGCTTAGGCTATGGCTACACCTTC. This chain uses TRBV27 with TRBJ1-2; 12 bases fit TRBD1. This CDR3 region has 16 residues. Germline CDR1 is MNHEY and CDR2 is SMNVEV (reference sequence). With 7 bases clipped from V and 4 bases from J, the junction kept 10 bases outside the gene matches.

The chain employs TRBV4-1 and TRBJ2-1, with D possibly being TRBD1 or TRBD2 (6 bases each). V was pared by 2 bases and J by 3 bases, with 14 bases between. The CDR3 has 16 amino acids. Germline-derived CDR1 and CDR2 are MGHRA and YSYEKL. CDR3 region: CASSQWGALGYNEQFF. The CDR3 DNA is TGCGCCAGCAGCCAATGGGGGGCTCTAGGCTACAATGAGCAGTTCTTC.

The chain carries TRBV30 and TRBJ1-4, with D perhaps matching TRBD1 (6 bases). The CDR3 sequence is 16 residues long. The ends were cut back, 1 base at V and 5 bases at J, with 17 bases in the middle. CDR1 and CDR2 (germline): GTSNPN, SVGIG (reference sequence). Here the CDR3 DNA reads TGTGCCTGGAGTGGGGACACAGGGACCTCAAATGAAAAACTGTTTTTT. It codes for CAWSGDTGTSNEKLFF.

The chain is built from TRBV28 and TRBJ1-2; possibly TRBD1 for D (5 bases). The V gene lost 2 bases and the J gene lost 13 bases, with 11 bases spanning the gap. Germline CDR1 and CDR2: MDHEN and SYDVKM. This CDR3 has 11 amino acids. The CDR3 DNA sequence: TGTGCCAGCAGTTTAGTCCGGGACCTCACCTTC. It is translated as CASSLVRDLTF.

The CDR3 DNA reads TGTGCCAGCAGTGAAGCGGCCAGGGACAATGAAAAACTGTTTTTT. Its translation is CASSEAARDNEKLFF. The chain links TRBV6-1 to TRBJ1-4, with D possibly TRBD1 on 5 matching bases. Trimming removed 0 bases at V and 5 bases at J, with 10 bases between. The CDR3 spans 15 residues. Germline V gene sequence: CDR1 MNHNS, CDR2 SASEGT.

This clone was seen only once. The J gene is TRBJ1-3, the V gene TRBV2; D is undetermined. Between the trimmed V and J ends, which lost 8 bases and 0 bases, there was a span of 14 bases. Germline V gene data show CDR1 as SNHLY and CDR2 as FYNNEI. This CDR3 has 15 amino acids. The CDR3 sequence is CASCPWESSGNTIYF. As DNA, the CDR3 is TGTGCCAGCTGCCCATGGGAATCCTCTGGAAACACCATATATTTT.

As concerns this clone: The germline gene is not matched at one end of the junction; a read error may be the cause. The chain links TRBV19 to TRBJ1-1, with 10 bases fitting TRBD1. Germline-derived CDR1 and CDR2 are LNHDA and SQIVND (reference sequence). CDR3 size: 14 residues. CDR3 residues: CTSSPRGQGTEAFF. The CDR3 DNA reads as TGTACCAGTAGTCCAAGGGGACAGGGGACTGAAGCTTTCTTT.

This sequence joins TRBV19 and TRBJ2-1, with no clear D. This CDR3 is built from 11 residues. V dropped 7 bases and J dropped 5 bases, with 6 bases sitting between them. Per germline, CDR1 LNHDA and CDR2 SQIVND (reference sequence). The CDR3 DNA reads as TGTGCCAGTAAGGAAGACAATGAGCAGTTCTTC. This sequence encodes CASKEDNEQFF.

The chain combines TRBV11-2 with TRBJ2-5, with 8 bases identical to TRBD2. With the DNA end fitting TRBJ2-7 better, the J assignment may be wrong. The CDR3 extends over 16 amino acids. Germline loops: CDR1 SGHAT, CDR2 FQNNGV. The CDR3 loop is CASSLDLKLAVYEQYF. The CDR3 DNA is TGTGCCAGCAGCTTAGATCTGAAACTAGCGGTCTACGAGCAGTACTTC.

CDR3 region: CASSRWTGVGNQPQHF. The CDR3 DNA reads TGTGCCAGTAGTCGTTGGACAGGGGTGGGCAATCAGCCCCAGCATTTT. This chain uses TRBV19 with TRBJ1-5; TRBD1 aligns across 9 bases. J lost 2 bases, V lost 5 bases, and 7 bases had no gene match. Germline loops: CDR1 LNHDA, CDR2 SQIVND (reference sequence). The CDR3 has 16 amino acids.

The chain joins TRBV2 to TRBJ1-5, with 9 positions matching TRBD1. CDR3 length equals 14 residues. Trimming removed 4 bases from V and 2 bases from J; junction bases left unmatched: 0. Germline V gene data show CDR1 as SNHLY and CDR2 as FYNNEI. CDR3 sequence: CASSGTGGNQPQHF. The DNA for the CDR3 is TGTGCCAGCAGTGGGACAGGGGGCAATCAGCCCCAGCATTTT.

The chain's CDR3 is CASSLKGGTEAFF. The CDR3 nucleotides read TGCGCCAGCAGCTTGAAAGGGGGCACTGAAGCTTTCTTT. The chain is built from TRBV5-1 and TRBJ1-1; perhaps TRBD1 as D (6 bases). This CDR3 is built from 13 residues. Looked up from germline, CDR1 is SGHRS and CDR2 is YFSETQ. Between the trimmed V and J ends, which lost 1 base and 4 bases, there was a span of 8 bases.

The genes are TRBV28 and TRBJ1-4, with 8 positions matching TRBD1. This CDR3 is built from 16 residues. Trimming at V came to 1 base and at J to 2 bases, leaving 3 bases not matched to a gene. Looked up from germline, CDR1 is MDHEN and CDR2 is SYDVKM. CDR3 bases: TGTGCCAGCAGTTTATATCAGGGGGCGACTAATGAAAAACTGTTTTTT. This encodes CASSLYQGATNEKLFF.

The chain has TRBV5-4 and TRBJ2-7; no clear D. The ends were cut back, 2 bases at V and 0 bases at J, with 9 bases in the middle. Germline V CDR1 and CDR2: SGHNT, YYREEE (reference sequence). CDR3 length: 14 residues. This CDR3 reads CASSFTGHSYEQYF. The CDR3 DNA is TGTGCCAGCAGCTTCACCGGGCACTCCTACGAGCAGTACTTC.

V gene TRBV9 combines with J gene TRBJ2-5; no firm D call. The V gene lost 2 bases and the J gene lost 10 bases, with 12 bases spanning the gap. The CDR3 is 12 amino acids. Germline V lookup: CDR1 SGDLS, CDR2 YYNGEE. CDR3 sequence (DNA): TGTGCCAGCAGCGTCACGAATGGAGACCAGTACTTC. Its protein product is CASSVTNGDQYF.